These T cell receptor beta chains were read from a single sample in a study of blood T cell repertoires in COVID-19. Sequenced by immunoSEQ multiplex PCR; TCRdb stores in-frame clones only, minus some. The sample holds about 35,000 clones; about 90% are singletons and the top ten take 35% to 50%. Source material: peripheral blood. These receptor sequences come from a human donor in a cohort sampled during active COVID-19. The CDR3 runs from the conserved cysteine through the conserved F or W. Fields, in order: clone size, V gene, D gene, J gene, CDR3 DNA, CDR3 protein. The D gene is left open where the match is weak. Clone size is shown for a subset of rows, as once, few, many or a class of expanded clone.

NA	TRBV18	TRBD2	TRBJ2-3	TGTGCCAGCTCACAGGGACTAGCTCCAGGCGATACGCAGTATTTT	CASSQGLAPGDTQYF
NA	TRBV6-5	NA	TRBJ1-6	TGTGCCAGCAGACACACAGGGAATAATTCACCCCTCCACTTT	CASRHTGNNSPLHF
NA	TRBV7-9	NA	TRBJ2-7	TGTGCCAGCAGCTTAGAACAGGGAAGGAGCGAGCAGTACTTC	CASSLEQGRSEQYF
NA	TRBV5-5	TRBD2	TRBJ2-7	TGTGCCAGCAGCTTGGCCCTCACTAGCGGACAGCCCTACGAGCAGTACTTC	CASSLALTSGQPYEQYF
NA	TRBV20-1	NA	TRBJ2-1	TGCAGTGCCGGACTTTACAATGAGCAGTTCTTC	CSAGLYNEQFF
NA	TRBV5-4	NA	TRBJ2-3	TGTGCCAGCAGCCAACGCGGATCACCGAGCACAGATACGCAGTATTTT	CASSQRGSPSTDTQYF
NA	TRBV7-2	NA	TRBJ2-4	TGTGCCAGCAGCCTAGCAGGGGGGGTGAACATTCAGTACTTC	CASSLAGGVNIQYF
NA	TRBV28	TRBD1	TRBJ1-5	TGTGCCAGCAGCCGGACAGGGTTTTACAGGCCCCAGCATTTT	CASSRTGFYRPQHF
NA	TRBV6-6	TRBD2	TRBJ2-7	TGTGCCAGCAGGTTAGCGGGGCTCTCCTCCTACGAGCAGTACTTC	CASRLAGLSSYEQYF
NA	TRBV28	NA	TRBJ1-6	TGTGCCAGCAGTGCTCTTGGGGCCAGGAGCTCCTATAATTCACCCCTCCACTTT	CASSALGARSSYNSPLHF
NA	TRBV5-1	TRBD1	TRBJ2-7	TGCGCCAGCAGCCTACCGACAGGGGACGACGAGCAGTACTTC	CASSLPTGDDEQYF
NA	TRBV6-6	TRBD1	TRBJ1-6	TGTGCCAGCAGTTACGGTATTGACAGGGTTAAGGCACCCCTCCACTTT	CASSYGIDRVKAPLHF
NA	TRBV19	NA	TRBJ2-2	TGTGCCAGTACCCTAGGCGGGATCACCGGGGAGCTGTTTTTT	CASTLGGITGELFF
NA	TRBV27	NA	TRBJ1-2	TGTGCCAGCAGTTTATCTTCTACAGTGGTCTATGGCTACACCTTC	CASSLSSTVVYGYTF
NA	TRBV29-1	TRBD1	TRBJ1-5	TGCAGCGTTGGAGTACAGGGGGATAGCAATCAGCCCCAGCATTTT	CSVGVQGDSNQPQHF
NA	TRBV20-1	NA	TRBJ2-5	TGCAGTGCTAGTCAGTCCCAAGAGACCCAGTACTTC	CSASQSQETQYF
NA	TRBV14	TRBD1	TRBJ2-2	TGTGCCAGCAGCAGGACAGGGGGTACTACCGGGGAGCTGTTTTTT	CASSRTGGTTGELFF
once	TRBV4-1	TRBD2	TRBJ2-3	TGCGCCAGCAGCCAAGAGCTCGCTAGCGGGGGTTCGAAAGGCTTTCATACGCAGTATTTT	CASSQELASGGSKGFHTQYF
NA	TRBV28	NA	TRBJ1-2	TGTGCCAGCAGCCTTTTCTCTTCAGGGTGGCGTGGCTACACCTTC	CASSLFSSGWRGYTF
once	TRBV10-1	NA	TRBJ2-3	TGCGCCAGCAGCTCCTCAGGGGCAGATACGCAGTATTTT	CASSSSGADTQYF
once	TRBV6-5	NA	TRBJ2-1	TGTGCCAGCAGGCCCCGGGGGGCAGGGAACAATGAGCAGTTCTTC	CASRPRGAGNNEQFF
NA	TRBV6-2/TRBV6-3	NA	TRBJ2-3	TGTGCCAGCAGTTACTCGGCAACGGGAGCAGATACGCAGTATTTT	CASSYSATGADTQYF
NA	TRBV4-2	TRBD1	TRBJ1-1	TGTGCCAGCAGACTGCAGGGGGCAGGTACTGAAGCTTTCTTT	CASRLQGAGTEAFF
NA	TRBV28	NA	TRBJ1-2	TGTGCCAGCAGTTTGGACATGGGTGGCTACACCTTC	CASSLDMGGYTF
few	TRBV7-2	NA	TRBJ2-3	TGTGCCAGCAGCTCCGCGGGCACAGATACGCAGTATTTT	CASSSAGTDTQYF
NA	TRBV5-4	NA	TRBJ2-1	TGTGCCAGCAGCCTCCGAGAGTACAATGAGCAGTTCTTC	CASSLREYNEQFF
NA	TRBV28	NA	TRBJ2-2	TGTGCCAGCAGCCGAGACAGGACCAACACCGGGGAGCTGTTTTTT	CASSRDRTNTGELFF
NA	TRBV19	NA	TRBJ1-3	TGTGCCAGTAGTATATATCAGGGTACAGGCCACTCTGGAAACACCATATATTTT	CASSIYQGTGHSGNTIYF
NA	TRBV5-1	NA	TRBJ1-4	TGCGCCAGCACCGCCGACAGGCTGAATGAAAAACTGTTTTTT	CASTADRLNEKLFF
few	TRBV11-2	NA	TRBJ2-7	TGTGCCAGCAGCTTGGGCCCGAACTACGAGCAGTACTTC	CASSLGPNYEQYF
NA	TRBV10-3	NA	TRBJ2-7	TGTGCCATCAGTGAGCCTACAGAGTCTTACGAGCAGTACTTC	CAISEPTESYEQYF
NA	TRBV7-2	NA	TRBJ1-3	TGTGCCAGCAGCTTAGGCCAGGGGCGACGATTCTCTGGAAACACCATATATTTT	CASSLGQGRRFSGNTIYF
NA	TRBV28	TRBD1	TRBJ1-1	TGTGCCAGCAGTTTAGGACAGGGGAGGTACACTGAAGCTTTCTTT	CASSLGQGRYTEAFF
NA	TRBV7-2	NA	TRBJ1-5	TGTGCCAGCAGCTTAGCATATCCCAATCAGCCCCAGCATTTT	CASSLAYPNQPQHF
NA	TRBV7-2	TRBD1	TRBJ2-6	TGTGCCAGCAGCATGAGGACAGGGGGCAGGTATGGGGCCAACGTCCTGACTTTC	CASSMRTGGRYGANVLTF
NA	TRBV29-1	TRBD2	TRBJ2-7	TGCAGCGTCTCGACCGGACTAGCGGGGGGTCTTTACGAGCAGTACTTC	CSVSTGLAGGLYEQYF
NA	TRBV27	TRBD2	TRBJ2-1	TGTGCCAGCAACGTCGGGGAGCGGGGCTCCAATGAGCAGTTCTTC	CASNVGERGSNEQFF